Listed below are T cell receptor beta chains from one sample, sequenced in a study of T cell responses to AZD1222 COVID-19 vaccine. Sequencing was performed with immunoSEQ multiplex PCR; in TCRdb, only in-frame clones are kept and a portion is missing. The sample lists around 140,000 clones; roughly 90% were seen once. The material sequenced was peripheral blood, taken on day 0 of AZD1222 vaccination. These receptors all come from an adult in good health. Each CDR3 is given with its conserved first and last residue.

cdr3_length j_call v_call cdr3_aa
15 TRBJ2-3 TRBV7-9 CASSLTSGGLDTQYF
16 TRBJ2-6 TRBV14 CASSLGSYSGANVLTF
17 TRBJ2-1 TRBV9 CASSVVASGGRYNEQFF
17 TRBJ2-4 TRBV28 CASRTSGRRLAKNIQYF
16 TRBJ2-5 TRBV3-1/TRBV3-2 CASSQDRLRGGETQYF
16 TRBJ2-2 TRBV4-1 CASSRITGGFAGELFF
15 TRBJ2-3 TRBV9 CASSVTSGSYDTQYF
14 TRBJ2-1 TRBV19 CASSLSPDMNEQFF
18 TRBJ1-3 TRBV7-2 CASSLELLGPTSGNTIYF
13 TRBJ1-1 TRBV12-5 CASGQSRNTEAFF
11 TRBJ2-5 TRBV5-1 CASSLSETQYF
14 TRBJ1-1 TRBV9 CASSAQGRVTEAFF
19 TRBJ1-5 TRBV13 CASSLGPAGDGYSNQPQHF
15 TRBJ2-7 TRBV4-1 CASSQADRPSYEQYF
14 TRBJ1-1 TRBV7-9 CASSLSGGGTEAFF
16 TRBJ2-7 TRBV5-1 CASSLALRLAEDEQYF
13 TRBJ1-1 TRBV9 CASSISPNTEAFF
17 TRBJ1-1 TRBV10-1 CASEPPGSQLLYTEAFF
15 TRBJ2-3 TRBV7-2 CASVKRGGGTDTQYF
19 TRBJ2-1 TRBV11-3 CASSSPGTSGRRTYNEQFF
17 TRBJ1-1 TRBV5-1 CASSLGSQGRVNTEAFF
14 TRBJ1-2 TRBV2 CASSGTAGITGYTF
16 TRBJ2-3 TRBV30 CAWSVPWTSSTDTQYF
12 TRBJ1-2 TRBV3-1/TRBV3-2 CVSEGRNYGYTF
14 TRBJ2-3 TRBV6-5 CASSYVGGTDTQYF
14 TRBJ1-5 TRBV19 CASMGRLGNQPQHF
14 TRBJ1-5 TRBV28 CASTPGQGHQPQHF
15 TRBJ1-5 TRBV28 CASTRTGPSNQPQHF
16 TRBJ2-7 TRBV2 CASSDPSRARTYEQYF
15 TRBJ2-3 TRBV6-5 CASILQGAGADTQYF
16 TRBJ2-7 TRBV28 CASGSSNWVSSYEQYF
15 TRBJ2-1 TRBV18 CASTPIGRGYNEQFF
12 TRBJ1-2 TRBV3-1/TRBV3-2 CASSLTFSGQGF